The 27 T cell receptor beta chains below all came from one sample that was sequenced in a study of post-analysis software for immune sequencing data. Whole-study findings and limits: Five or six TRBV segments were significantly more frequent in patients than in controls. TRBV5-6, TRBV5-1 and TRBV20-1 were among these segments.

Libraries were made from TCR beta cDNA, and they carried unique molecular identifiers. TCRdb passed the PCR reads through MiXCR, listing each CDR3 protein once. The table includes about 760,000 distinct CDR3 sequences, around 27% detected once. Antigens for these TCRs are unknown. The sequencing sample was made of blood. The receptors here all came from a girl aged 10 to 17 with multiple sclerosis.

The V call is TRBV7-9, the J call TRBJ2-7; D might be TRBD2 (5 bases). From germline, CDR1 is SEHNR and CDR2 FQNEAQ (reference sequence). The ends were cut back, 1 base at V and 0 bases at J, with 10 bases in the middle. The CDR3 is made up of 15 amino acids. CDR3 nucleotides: TGTGCCAGCAGCTTAGTTTCAGCGGCCTCCTACGAGCAGTACTTC. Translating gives CASSLVSAASYEQYF.

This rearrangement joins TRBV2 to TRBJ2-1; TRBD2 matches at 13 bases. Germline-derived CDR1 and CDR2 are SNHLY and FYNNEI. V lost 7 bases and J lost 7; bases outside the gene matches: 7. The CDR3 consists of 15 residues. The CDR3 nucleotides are TGTGCCAGCAACCGACTAGCGGGAGGTGGTAATGAGCAGTTCTTC. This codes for CASNRLAGGGNEQFF.

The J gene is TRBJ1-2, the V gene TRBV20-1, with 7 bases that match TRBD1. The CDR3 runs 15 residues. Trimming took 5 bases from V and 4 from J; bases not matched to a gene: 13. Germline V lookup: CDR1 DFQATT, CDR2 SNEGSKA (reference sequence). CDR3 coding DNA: TGCAGTGCTGGCGCCCCCGACAGGGAGTCCTATGGCTACACCTTC. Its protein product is CSAGAPDRESYGYTF.

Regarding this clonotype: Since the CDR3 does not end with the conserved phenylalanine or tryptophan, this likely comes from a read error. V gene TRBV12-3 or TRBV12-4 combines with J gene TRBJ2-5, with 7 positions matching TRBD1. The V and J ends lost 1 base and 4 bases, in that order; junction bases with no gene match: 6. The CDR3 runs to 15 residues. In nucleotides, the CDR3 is TGTGCCAGCAGTTTAGACAGGGGTCTATTAGAGACCCAGTACGTC. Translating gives CASSLDRGLLETQYV.

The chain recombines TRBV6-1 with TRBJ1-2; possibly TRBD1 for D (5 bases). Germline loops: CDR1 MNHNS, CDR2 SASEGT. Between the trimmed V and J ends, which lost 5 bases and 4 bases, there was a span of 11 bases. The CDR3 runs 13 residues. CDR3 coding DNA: TGTGCCAGCAGTCCAGGGTACGGCTATGGCTACACCTTC. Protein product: CASSPGYGYGYTF.

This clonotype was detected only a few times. The DNA for the CDR3 is TGCAGTGTCCCGACAGCCACCTTAGAGGATGCTAACTATGGCTACACCTTC. It yields the protein CSVPTATLEDANYGYTF. The chain combines TRBV20-1 with TRBJ1-2; tentative D call: TRBD1 (5 bases). The germline V gene has CDR1 DFQATT and CDR2 SNEGSKA (reference sequence). This CDR3 is built from 17 residues. The V end was cut by 7 bases, the J end by 0 bases, with 24 bases between.

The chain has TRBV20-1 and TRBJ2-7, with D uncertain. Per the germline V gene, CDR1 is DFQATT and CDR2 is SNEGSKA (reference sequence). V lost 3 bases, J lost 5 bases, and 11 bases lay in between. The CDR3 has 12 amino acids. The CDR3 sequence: CSASSPPDEQYF. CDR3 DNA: TGCAGTGCTAGTAGCCCGCCGGACGAGCAGTACTTC.

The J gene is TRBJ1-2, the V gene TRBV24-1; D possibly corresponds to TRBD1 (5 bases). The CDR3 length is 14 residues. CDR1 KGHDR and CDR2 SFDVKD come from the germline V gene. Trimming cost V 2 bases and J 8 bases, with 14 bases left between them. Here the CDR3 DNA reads TGTGCCACCAGTGATTCCGTGTGGGGGAAAGGCTACACCTTC. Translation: CATSDSVWGKGYTF.

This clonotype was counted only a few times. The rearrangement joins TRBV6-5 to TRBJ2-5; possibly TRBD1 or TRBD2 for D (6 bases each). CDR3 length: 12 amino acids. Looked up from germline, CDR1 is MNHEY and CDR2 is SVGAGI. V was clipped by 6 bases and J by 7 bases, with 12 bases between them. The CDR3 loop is CASSPPGATQYF. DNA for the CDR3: TGTGCCAGCAGCCCACCGGGGGCGACCCAGTACTTC.

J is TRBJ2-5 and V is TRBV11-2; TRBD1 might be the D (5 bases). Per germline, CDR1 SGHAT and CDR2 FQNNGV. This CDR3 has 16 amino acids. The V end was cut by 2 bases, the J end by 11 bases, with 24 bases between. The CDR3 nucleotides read TGTGCCAGCAGCTTAAGGGGCGGAATGACAAACAATGAGCAGTACTTC. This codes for CASSLRGGMTNNEQYF.

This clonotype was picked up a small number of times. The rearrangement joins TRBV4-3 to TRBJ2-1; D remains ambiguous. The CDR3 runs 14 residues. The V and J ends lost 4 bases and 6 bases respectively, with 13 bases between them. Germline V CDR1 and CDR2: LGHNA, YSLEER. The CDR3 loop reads CASSRGSFSNEQFF. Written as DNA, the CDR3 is TGCGCCAGCAGCCGAGGTAGTTTCTCCAATGAGCAGTTCTTC.

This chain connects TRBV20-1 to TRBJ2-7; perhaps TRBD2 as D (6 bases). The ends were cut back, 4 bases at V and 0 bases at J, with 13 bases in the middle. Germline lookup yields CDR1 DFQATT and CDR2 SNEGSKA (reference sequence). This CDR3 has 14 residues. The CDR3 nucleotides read TGCAGTGCTACCCCTAGCGTTATCTCCTACGAGCAGTACTTC. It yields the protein CSATPSVISYEQYF.

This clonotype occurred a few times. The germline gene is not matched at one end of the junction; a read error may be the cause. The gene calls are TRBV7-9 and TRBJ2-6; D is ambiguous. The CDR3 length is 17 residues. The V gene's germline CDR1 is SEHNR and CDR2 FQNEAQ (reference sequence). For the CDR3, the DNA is TGTGTCAGCAGCCCTCCCCTTAGATACTCTGGGGCCAACGTCCTGACTTTC. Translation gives CVSSPPLRYSGANVLTF.

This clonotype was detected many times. The CDR3 nucleotides read TGCGCCAGCAGCCAGCAAACGAGCCCCGGGGAGACCCAGTACTTC. Translating it yields CASSQQTSPGETQYF. The chain uses TRBV4-3 and TRBJ2-5, with D unresolved. The CDR3 spans 15 residues. Germline lookup yields CDR1 LGHNA and CDR2 YSLEER. V lost 3 bases, J lost 5 bases, and 16 bases lay in between.

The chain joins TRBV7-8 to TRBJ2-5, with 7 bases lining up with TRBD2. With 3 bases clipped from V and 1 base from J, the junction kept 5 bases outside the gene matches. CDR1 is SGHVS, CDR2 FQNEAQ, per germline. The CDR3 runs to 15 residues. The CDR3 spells CASSFQRGIQETQYF. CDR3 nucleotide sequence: TGTGCCAGCAGCTTCCAGCGGGGAATCCAAGAGACCCAGTACTTC. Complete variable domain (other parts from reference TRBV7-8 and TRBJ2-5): GAGVSQSPRYKVAKRGQDVALRCDPISGHVSLFWYQQALGQGPEFLTYFQNEAQLDKSGLPSDRFFAERPEGSVSTLKIQRTQQEDSAVYLCASSFQRGIQETQYFGPGTRLLVL.

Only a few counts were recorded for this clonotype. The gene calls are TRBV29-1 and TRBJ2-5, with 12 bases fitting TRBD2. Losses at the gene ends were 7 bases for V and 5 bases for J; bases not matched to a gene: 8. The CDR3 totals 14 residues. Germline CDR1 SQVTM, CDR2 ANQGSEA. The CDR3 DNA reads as TGCAGCGCCCAAACGACTAGCGGGAGTGAGACCCAGTACTTC. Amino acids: CSAQTTSGSETQYF. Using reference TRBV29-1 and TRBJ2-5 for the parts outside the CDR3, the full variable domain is SAVISQKPSRDICQRGTSLTIQCQVDSQVTMMFWYRQQPGQSLTLIATANQGSEATYESGFVIDKFPISRPNLTFSTLTVSNMSPEDSSIYLCSAQTTSGSETQYFGPGTRLLVL.

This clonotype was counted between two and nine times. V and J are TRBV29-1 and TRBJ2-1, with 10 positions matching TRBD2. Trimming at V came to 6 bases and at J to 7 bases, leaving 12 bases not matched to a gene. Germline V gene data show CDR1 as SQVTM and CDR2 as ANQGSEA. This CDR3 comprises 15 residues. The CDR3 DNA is TGCAGCGTCGAGTATAGCGGGAGGTCGGTGAATGAGCAGTTCTTC. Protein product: CSVEYSGRSVNEQFF.

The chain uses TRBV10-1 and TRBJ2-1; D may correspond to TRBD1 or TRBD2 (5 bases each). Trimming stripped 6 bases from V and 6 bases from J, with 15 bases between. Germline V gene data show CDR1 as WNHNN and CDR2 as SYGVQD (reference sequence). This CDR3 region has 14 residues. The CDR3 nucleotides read TGCGCCAGCAGCACGGGACCAGTGGGCAATGAGCAGTTCTTC. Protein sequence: CASSTGPVGNEQFF.

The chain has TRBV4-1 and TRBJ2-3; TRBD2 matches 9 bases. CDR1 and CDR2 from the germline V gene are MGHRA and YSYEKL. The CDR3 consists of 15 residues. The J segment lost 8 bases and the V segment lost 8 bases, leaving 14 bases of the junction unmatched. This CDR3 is CASGPLAGSRGTQYF. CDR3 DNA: TGCGCCAGCGGGCCCCTAGCGGGATCCCGAGGTACGCAGTATTTT.

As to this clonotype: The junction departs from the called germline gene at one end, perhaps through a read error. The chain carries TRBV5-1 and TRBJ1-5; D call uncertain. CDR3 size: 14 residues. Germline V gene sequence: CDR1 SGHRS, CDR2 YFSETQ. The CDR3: CASSLGPSSQPQHF. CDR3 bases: TGCGCCAGCAGCTTGGGCCCAAGCAGTCAGCCCCAGCATTTT.

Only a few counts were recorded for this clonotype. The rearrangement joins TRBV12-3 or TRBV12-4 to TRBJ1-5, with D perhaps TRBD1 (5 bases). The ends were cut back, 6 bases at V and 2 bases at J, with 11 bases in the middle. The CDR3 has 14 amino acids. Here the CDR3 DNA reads TGTGCCAGCAGCGCCGGGACGGGCAATCAGCCCCAGCATTTT. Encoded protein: CASSAGTGNQPQHF.

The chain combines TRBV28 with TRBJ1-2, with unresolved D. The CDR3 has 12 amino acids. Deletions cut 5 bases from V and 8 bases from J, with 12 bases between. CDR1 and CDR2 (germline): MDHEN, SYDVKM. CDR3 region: CASSMTLGGYTF. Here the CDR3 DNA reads TGTGCCAGCAGTATGACACTGGGAGGCTACACCTTC.

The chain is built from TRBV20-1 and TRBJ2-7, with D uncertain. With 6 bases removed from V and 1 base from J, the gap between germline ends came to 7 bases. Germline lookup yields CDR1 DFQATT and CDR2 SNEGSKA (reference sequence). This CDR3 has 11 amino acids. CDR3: CSAGRSYEQYF. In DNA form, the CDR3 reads TGCAGTGCCGGACGGTCCTACGAGCAGTACTTC.

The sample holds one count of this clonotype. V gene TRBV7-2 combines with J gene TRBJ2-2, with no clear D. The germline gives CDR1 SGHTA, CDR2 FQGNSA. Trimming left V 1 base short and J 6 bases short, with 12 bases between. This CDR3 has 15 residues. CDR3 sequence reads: CASSLGTRGAGELFF. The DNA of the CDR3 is TGTGCCAGCAGCTTAGGGACCCGTGGCGCCGGGGAGCTGTTTTTT. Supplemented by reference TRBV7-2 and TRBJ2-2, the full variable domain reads GAGVSQSPSNKVTEKGKDVELRCDPISGHTALYWYRQSLGQGLEFLIYFQGNSAPDKSGLPSDRFSAERTGGSVSTLTIQRTQQEDSAVYLCASSLGTRGAGELFFGEGSRLTVL.

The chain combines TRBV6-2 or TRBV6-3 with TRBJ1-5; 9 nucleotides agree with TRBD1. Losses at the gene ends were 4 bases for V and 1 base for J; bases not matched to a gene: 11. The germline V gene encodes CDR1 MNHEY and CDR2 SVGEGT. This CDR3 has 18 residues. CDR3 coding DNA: TGTGCCAGCAGTTTTACTTTCACCGGGACAGGGAGCAATCAGCCCCAGCATTTT. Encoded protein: CASSFTFTGTGSNQPQHF.

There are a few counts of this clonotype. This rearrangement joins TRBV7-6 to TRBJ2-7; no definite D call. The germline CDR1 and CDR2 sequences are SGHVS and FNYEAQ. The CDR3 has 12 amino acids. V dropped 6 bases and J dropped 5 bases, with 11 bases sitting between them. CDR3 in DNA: TGTGCCAGCAGTTTGTTGGGGAACGAGCAGTACTTC. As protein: CASSLLGNEQYF.

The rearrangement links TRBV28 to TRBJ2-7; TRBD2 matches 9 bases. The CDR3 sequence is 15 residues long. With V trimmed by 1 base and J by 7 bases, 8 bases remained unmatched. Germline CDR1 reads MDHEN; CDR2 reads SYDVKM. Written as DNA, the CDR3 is TGTGCCAGCAGTTTATTAGCGGGGGTTTACAATGAGCAGTACTTC. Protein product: CASSLLAGVYNEQYF.